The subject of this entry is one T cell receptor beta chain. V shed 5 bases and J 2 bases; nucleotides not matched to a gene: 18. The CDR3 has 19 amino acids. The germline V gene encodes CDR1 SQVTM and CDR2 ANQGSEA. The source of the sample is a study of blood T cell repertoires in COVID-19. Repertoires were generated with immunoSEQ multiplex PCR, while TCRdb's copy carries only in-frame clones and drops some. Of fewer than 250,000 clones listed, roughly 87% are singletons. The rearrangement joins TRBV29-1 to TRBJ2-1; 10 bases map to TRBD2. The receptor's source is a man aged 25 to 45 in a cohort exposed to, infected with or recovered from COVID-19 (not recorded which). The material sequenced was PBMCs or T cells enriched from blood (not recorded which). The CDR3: CSVRGGLTSGLSPYNEQFF. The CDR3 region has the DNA TGCAGCGTTCGAGGCGGGCTGACTAGCGGGCTAAGCCCCTACAATGAGCAGTTCTTC.